These 7 T cell receptor beta chains were all obtained from the same sample, sequenced in a study of naive and memory T cell subsets. Treatment reported: skin biopsy from PPD injection site in Mantoux-positive individual. Cells were not sorted; total RNA input targeted roughly 1 to 1000 ng. Alpha and beta constant region primers primed reverse transcription for blood and skin samples. Using its own MiXCR run on the UMI-ligation and nested PCR reads, TCRdb lists one record per CDR3 protein. The data show 15,000 to 20,000 distinct CDR3 sequences, with about a tenth seen just once and almost 7% held by the top ten. The sequences come from skin, collected from a tuberculin skin test site. The receptors were sampled from an adult in good health.

By frequency in the sample, this clonotype is medium-sized. The CDR3 bases are TGTGCCAGCACCTTAGCGGGGAGGGACCACTTTTGGTCCAATGAGCAGTTCTTC. Translating gives CASTLAGRDHFWSNEQFF. The V gene is TRBV28, the J gene TRBJ2-1; 8 nucleotides agree with TRBD2. The CDR3 contains 18 residues. The germline V gene has CDR1 MDHEN and CDR2 SYDVKM. Trimming cost V 7 bases and J 6 bases; bases outside gene matches: 20.

V is TRBV19 and J is TRBJ2-1; possibly TRBD1 for D (6 bases). Looked up from germline, CDR1 is LNHDA and CDR2 is SQIVND (reference sequence). Trimming removed 0 bases at V and 7 bases at J, with 13 bases between. This CDR3 spans 15 amino acids. CDR3 region: CASSIDRGPWNEQFF. The CDR3 bases are TGTGCCAGTAGTATAGACAGGGGTCCCTGGAATGAGCAGTTCTTC.

This clonotype has more than one count but fewer than ten. V and J are TRBV28 and TRBJ1-1; D might be TRBD1 (6 bases). The germline CDR1 and CDR2 sequences are MDHEN and SYDVKM. V was trimmed by 5 bases and J by 7 bases, leaving 11 bases between them. The CDR3 has 12 residues. The CDR3 bases are TGTGCCAGCAGTCTAGGACAGTTTGAAGCTTTCTTT. This encodes CASSLGQFEAFF.

The sample holds a few counts of this clonotype. This chain uses TRBV4-3 with TRBJ2-2, with 10 bases aligning to TRBD1. Per germline, CDR1 LGHNA and CDR2 YSLEER. V lost 5 bases and J lost 5; bases outside the gene matches: 14. There are 18 residues in the CDR3. CDR3 loop: CASSAKVFGTGETGELFF. DNA for the CDR3: TGCGCCAGCAGCGCGAAGGTCTTTGGGACAGGGGAAACCGGGGAGCTGTTTTTT.

In its sample, this clonotype ranks as medium-sized. This chain uses TRBV12-3 or TRBV12-4 with TRBJ2-7; 8 bases line up with TRBD2. The CDR3 has 16 residues. J was trimmed by 4 bases and V by 1 base; bases with no gene match: 9. The CDR3 sequence is CASSLVQLAGRYEQYF. CDR3 coding DNA: TGTGCCAGCAGTTTAGTTCAGTTAGCGGGGCGATACGAGCAGTACTTC.

This clonotype was detected a few times. The CDR3 DNA reads as TGCGCCAGCAGCCAAGAATGGAGCTGGTCAGGGTCGGACTATGGCTACACCTTC. Protein: CASSQEWSWSGSDYGYTF. The chain recombines TRBV4-1 with TRBJ1-2; a possible D gene is TRBD1 (5 bases). Trimming removed 0 bases from V and 3 bases from J, with 20 bases in between. Germline CDR1 reads MGHRA; CDR2 reads YSYEKL. The CDR3 totals 18 residues.

This clonotype was found a few times. V and J are TRBV7-9 and TRBJ1-2, with D unresolved. This CDR3 has 16 residues. V gave up 2 bases and J gave up 4 bases, with 17 bases separating them. In germline, CDR1 is SEHNR, CDR2 FQNEAQ (reference sequence). This chain's CDR3 is CASSLSRETITYGYTF. In nucleotides, the CDR3 is TGTGCCAGCAGCTTATCTCGGGAGACAATTACCTATGGCTACACCTTC.